Detailed here is one TCR beta chain. Its matching antigen is unknown. The observed sequence ends 3 residues before the CDR3 terminus, with the missing tail filled in from the germline J gene. The entry originates in a study of T cells in women clearing cervical HPV infection. Study-wide background: No precancer developed; the control's incident HPV16 infection cleared within 12 months. Blood came at first lesion visit for cases, post-clearance for controls. Study results and caveats: Effector/memory and HPV-specific T cells were not isolated, and association timing is unknown.

This CDR3 spans 15 amino acids. V dropped 6 bases and J dropped 5; count of bases not matched to a gene: 12. Germline loops: CDR1 MNHEY, CDR2 SVGEGT. This table comes from immunoSEQ multiplex PCR, and its TCRdb copy is limited to in-frame clones, with some not included. The listing records approximately 33,000 clones. The chain employs TRBV6-2 or TRBV6-3 and TRBJ1-2; TRBD1 agrees at 7 bases. This sequence was found in a woman between 18 and 70 years old with a cervical HPV16 infection that either progressed to CIN3+ or cleared (not recorded which). Sequenced sample: blood buffy coat. The CDR3 sequence is CASRTTGTDQYGYTF. The DNA read from the CDR3 is TGTGCCAGCAGAACAACCGGGACAGATCAATATGGC.